This TCR beta chain was documented in a study of T cell responses to AZD1222 COVID-19 vaccine. Data came from immunoSEQ multiplex PCR; TCRdb stores just in-frame clones and leaves some out. The sample shows about 130,000 clones, 89% of them seen only once. Trimming shortened V by 1 base and J by 7 bases, and 14 bases separated the two germline ends. CDR3 size: 14 residues. Germline V gene sequence: CDR1 SEHNR, CDR2 FQNEAQ (reference sequence). The V call is TRBV7-9, the J call TRBJ2-7, with D possibly matching TRBD2 (6 bases). The clonotype comes from an adult in good health. Here the sequenced sample was peripheral blood, taken on day 0 of AZD1222 vaccination. The CDR3 region is CASSLEGVGREQYF. Written as DNA, the CDR3 is TGTGCCAGCAGCTTAGAGGGCGTAGGGAGGGAGCAGTACTTC.